What follows describes a single TCR beta chain. The antigen is not known. The sample originates from a study of monozygotic twins with inflammatory bowel disease. CDR3 length: 15 amino acids. The V gene's germline CDR1 is MDHEN and CDR2 SYDVKM. TCRdb reanalyzed the 5' RACE reads and collapses them to one entry per CDR3 protein, without DNA. Recorded here are about 300,000 distinct CDR3 sequences; the top ten clones represent roughly 5.2%. General study findings and limits: The study found lower TCRbeta diversity (inverse Simpson) in IBD patients than in healthy co-twins.

The rearrangement uses TRBV28 and TRBJ2-1; the D gene TCRdb calls, TRBD1, cannot be checked with no DNA. The sequencing sample was made of blood. The TCR was taken from a human donor with ulcerative colitis or Crohn's disease, or a healthy co-twin of an affected twin (not recorded which). CDR3 in amino acids: CASSIGTGPGSEQFF.